The 3 T cell receptor beta chains given below trace back to one sample, sequenced in a study of cytomegalovirus exposure and HLA in healthy donors. Primers: 60 Vbeta forward and 13 Jbeta reverse. Measured with immunoSEQ multiplex PCR; TCRdb has only the in-frame clones, and not every one. The sample holds about 170,000 clones, roughly 80% seen once. Sequenced: PBMCs. These receptors were obtained from a woman aged 45-60 years in good health and CMV-seropositive.

The chain joins TRBV7-2 to TRBJ2-7, with D unclear. Germline-derived CDR1 and CDR2 are SGHTA and FQGNSA. The CDR3 is 13 residues long. V was cut by 1 base and J by 2 bases, with 6 bases left in between. The CDR3 region has the DNA TGTGCCAGCAGCTTAGAGGCGGCCTACGAGCAGTACTTC. It specifies CASSLEAAYEQYF.

This rearrangement joins TRBV5-1 to TRBJ1-3; a possible D gene is TRBD1 (6 bases). The CDR3 consists of 14 residues. V lost 1 base and J lost 7, with 12 bases in between. Germline lookup yields CDR1 SGHRS and CDR2 YFSETQ. CDR3 region: CASSLQGSMNTIYF. For the CDR3, the DNA is TGCGCCAGCAGCTTGCAGGGGTCTATGAACACCATATATTTT.

The rearrangement joins TRBV7-2 to TRBJ2-3; no reliable D call. The CDR3 is 12 residues long. Trimming left V 6 bases short and J 6 bases short, with 10 bases between. The germline V gene encodes CDR1 SGHTA and CDR2 FQGNSA. In nucleotides, the CDR3 is TGTGCCAGCAGGCTTGAGTTGGATACGCAGTATTTT. Translation: CASRLELDTQYF.